This T cell receptor beta chain stems from a study of spatial heterogeneity in lung cancer. Study-wide background: Detection consistently captured more beta-chain sequences than alpha-chain sequences.

Stated time point: sample taken at primary tumor resection. Donors were some 72 untreated early-stage non-small cell lung cancer patients. Tumor, nontumor lung or frozen PBMC supplied whole RNA that was sequenced unsorted. A distinct unique molecular identifier was carried by each TCR cDNA molecule. TCRdb independently ran MiXCR on the 5' RACE reads; one entry per CDR3 protein. The sample shows 40,000 to 50,000 distinct CDR3 sequences, roughly 13% of them seen only once. Germline V gene data show CDR1 as SGHTS and CDR2 as YDEGEE. V was clipped by 1 base and J by 2 bases, with 13 bases between them. This CDR3 spans 16 amino acids.

The receptor was derived from a male donor with early-stage non-small cell lung cancer. The genes are TRBV5-8 and TRBJ1-5; a possible D gene is TRBD1 (5 bases). The sample here was PBMCs, taken at surgery. The chain's CDR3 is CASSLLGDGGNQPQHF. The DNA of the CDR3 is TGTGCCAGCAGCTTGCTGGGGGATGGGGGCAATCAGCCCCAGCATTTT.